The present T cell receptor (beta chain) was sequenced within a study of human T cells and chemical hapten exposure. Using its own MiXCR run on the RACE reads, TCRdb lists one record per CDR3 protein. In the table there are tens of thousands of distinct CDR3 sequences, 3% to 3.5% of which are singletons. This clonotype occurred many times. The time point: patch test 2, 6 weeks after DPC sensitization. Treatment meaning: therapeutic diphenylcyclopropenone sensitization with weekly scalp DPC. The sequence was collected from a man aged 40-49 years with alopecia areata. Some clones in this sample may be carry-over from other donors' samples. The sequencing used whole blood, collected in connection with sensitization to the hapten diphenylcyclopropenone (DPC).

The CDR3 DNA is TGTGCCAGCAGCCAGAGCGGAAGCTCCTACAATGAGCAGTTCTTC. Translation gives CASSQSGSSYNEQFF. This sequence joins TRBV7-2 and TRBJ2-1, with D maybe TRBD2 (5 bases). Germline-derived CDR1 and CDR2 are SGHTA and FQGNSA. V was shortened by 5 bases and J by 0 bases, with 11 bases between the two germline ends. The CDR3 runs to 15 residues.